Presented here are 2 T cell receptor beta chains from one specimen sequenced in a study of Graves' ophthalmopathy and Graves' hyperthyroidism. Amplification from RNA transcripts yielded the TCR beta CDR3 regions. First-round RT-PCR relied on HTBI primers, and a second-round multiplex PCR came next. TCRdb fed the multiplex PCR reads into MiXCR, producing one record per CDR3 protein. The sample lists some 1.1 million distinct CDR3 sequences, roughly two fifths occurring once. The specimen was peripheral blood or thyroid tissue (not recorded which). All receptors come from an adult man with Graves' hyperthyroidism.

The J gene is TRBJ1-2, the V gene TRBV9; D ambiguous. CDR3 length: 14 residues. Trimming took off 1 base at V and 0 bases at J, with 7 bases between the two ends. Germline CDR1 reads SGDLS; CDR2 reads YYNGEE. As DNA, the CDR3 is TGTGCCAGCAGCGTATCTCTCACTAACTATGGCTACACCTTC. It yields the protein CASSVSLTNYGYTF. The whole variable domain, remainder taken from reference TRBV9 and TRBJ1-2, is DSGVTQTPKHLITATGQRVTLRCSPRSGDLSVYWYQQSLDQGLQFLIQYYNGEERAKGNILERFSAQQFPDLHSELNLSSLELGDSALYFCASSVSLTNYGYTFGSGTRLTVV.

This clonotype was detected many times. The genes are TRBV27 and TRBJ1-2, with TRBD1 matching over 7 bases. With V trimmed by 6 bases and J by 4 bases, 8 bases remained unmatched. There are 14 residues in the CDR3. Germline V gene lookup returns CDR1 MNHEY and CDR2 SMNVEV (reference sequence). The CDR3 coding sequence is TGTGCCAGCAGACGACAGGGCGCGGCCTATGGCTACACCTTC. Amino acid sequence: CASRRQGAAYGYTF.